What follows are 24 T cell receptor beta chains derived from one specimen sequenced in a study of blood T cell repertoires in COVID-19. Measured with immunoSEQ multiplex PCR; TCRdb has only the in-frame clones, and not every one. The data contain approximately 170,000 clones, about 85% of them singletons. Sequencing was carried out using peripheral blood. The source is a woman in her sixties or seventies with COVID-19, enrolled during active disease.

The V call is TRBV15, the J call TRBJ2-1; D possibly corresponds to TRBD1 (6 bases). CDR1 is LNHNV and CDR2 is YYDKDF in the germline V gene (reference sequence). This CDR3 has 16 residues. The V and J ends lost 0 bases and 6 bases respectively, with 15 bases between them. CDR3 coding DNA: TGTGCCACCAGCAGAGAGCGAACAGGGAATAGCAATGAGCAGTTCTTC. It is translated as CATSRERTGNSNEQFF.

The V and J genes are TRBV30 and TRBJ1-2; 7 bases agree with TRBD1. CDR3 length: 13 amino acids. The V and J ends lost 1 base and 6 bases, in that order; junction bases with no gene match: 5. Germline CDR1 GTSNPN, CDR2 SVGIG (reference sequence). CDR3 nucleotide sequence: TGTGCCTGGAGTGAGACAGGGATGAATGGCTACACCTTC. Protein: CAWSETGMNGYTF.

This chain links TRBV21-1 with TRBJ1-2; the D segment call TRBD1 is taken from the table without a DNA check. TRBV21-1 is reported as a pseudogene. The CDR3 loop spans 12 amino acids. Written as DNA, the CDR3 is TGTGCCAGCATCAACAGGAAAGACGGCTACACCTTC. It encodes CASINRKDGYTF.

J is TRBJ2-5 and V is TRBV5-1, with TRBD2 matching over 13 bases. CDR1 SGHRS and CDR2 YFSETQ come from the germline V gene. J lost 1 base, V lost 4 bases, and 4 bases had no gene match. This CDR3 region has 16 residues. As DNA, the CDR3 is TGCGCCAGCAGCCCCGGACTAGCGGGGGTCCAAGAGACCCAGTACTTC. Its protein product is CASSPGLAGVQETQYF. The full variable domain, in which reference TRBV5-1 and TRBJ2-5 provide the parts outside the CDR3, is KAGVTQTPRYLIKTRGQQVTLSCSPISGHRSVSWYQQTPGQGLQFLFEYFSETQRNKGNFPGRFSGRQFSNSRSEMNVSTLELGDSALYLCASSPGLAGVQETQYFGPGTRLLVL.

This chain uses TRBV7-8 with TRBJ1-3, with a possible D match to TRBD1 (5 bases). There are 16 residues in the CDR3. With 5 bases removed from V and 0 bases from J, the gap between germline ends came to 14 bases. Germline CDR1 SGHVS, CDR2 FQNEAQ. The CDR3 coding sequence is TGTGCCAGCAGCCCGGCCCGGGGGGGCTCTGGAAACACCATATATTTT. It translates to CASSPARGGSGNTIYF.

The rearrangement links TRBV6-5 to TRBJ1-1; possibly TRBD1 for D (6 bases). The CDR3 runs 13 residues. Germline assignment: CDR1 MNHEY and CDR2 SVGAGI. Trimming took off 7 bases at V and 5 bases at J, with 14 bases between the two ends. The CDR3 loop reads CASIPQGKTEAFF. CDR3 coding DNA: TGTGCCAGCATTCCACAGGGAAAGACTGAAGCTTTCTTT.

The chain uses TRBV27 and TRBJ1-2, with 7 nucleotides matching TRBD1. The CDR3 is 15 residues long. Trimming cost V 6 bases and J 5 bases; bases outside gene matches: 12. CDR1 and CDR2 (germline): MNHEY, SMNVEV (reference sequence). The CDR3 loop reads CASRPSRGREYGYTF. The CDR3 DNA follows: TGTGCCAGCAGACCCTCGAGGGGGCGAGAGTATGGCTACACCTTC.

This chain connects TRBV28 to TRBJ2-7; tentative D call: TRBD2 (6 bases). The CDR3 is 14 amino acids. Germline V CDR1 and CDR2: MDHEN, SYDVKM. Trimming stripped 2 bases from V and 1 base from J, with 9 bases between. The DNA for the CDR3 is TGTGCCAGCAGTTTACCCGGGAGTTCCTACGAGCAGTACTTC. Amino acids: CASSLPGSSYEQYF.

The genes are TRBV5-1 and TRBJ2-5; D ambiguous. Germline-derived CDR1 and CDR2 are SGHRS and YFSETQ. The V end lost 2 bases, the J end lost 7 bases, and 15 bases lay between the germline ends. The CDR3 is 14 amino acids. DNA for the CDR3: TGCGCCAGCAGCTTTGAGAGGTCCAGCCCGACCCAGTACTTC. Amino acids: CASSFERSSPTQYF.

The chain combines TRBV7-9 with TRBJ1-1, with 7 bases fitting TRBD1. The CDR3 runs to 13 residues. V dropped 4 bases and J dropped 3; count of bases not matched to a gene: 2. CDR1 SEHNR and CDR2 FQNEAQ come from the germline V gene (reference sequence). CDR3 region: CASSSDRDTEAFF. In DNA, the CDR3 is TGTGCCAGCAGCTCAGACAGGGACACTGAAGCTTTCTTT.

The CDR3 region has the DNA TGTGCCAGCAGCTACTCCGGGACAGGTCCCCGGCAGGAGCTGTTTTTT. Its protein product is CASSYSGTGPRQELFF. The chain employs TRBV21-1 and TRBJ2-2; the table's TRBD1 call for D was not verified on the DNA. TRBV21-1 constitutes a pseudogene. This CDR3 spans 16 amino acids.

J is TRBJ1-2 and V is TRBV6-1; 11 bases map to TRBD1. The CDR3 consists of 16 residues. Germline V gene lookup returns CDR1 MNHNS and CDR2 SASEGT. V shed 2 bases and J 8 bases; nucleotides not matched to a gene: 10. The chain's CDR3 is CASSERPGQGGRGYTF. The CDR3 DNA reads TGTGCCAGCAGTGAAAGACCGGGACAGGGGGGCCGAGGCTACACCTTC.

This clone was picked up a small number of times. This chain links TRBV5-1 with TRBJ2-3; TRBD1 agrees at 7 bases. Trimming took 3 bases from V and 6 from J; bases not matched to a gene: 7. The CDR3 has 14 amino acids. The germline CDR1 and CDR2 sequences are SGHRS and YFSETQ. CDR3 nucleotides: TGCGCCAGCAGCTCAAGACAGGGATGGGATACGCAGTATTTT. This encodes CASSSRQGWDTQYF.

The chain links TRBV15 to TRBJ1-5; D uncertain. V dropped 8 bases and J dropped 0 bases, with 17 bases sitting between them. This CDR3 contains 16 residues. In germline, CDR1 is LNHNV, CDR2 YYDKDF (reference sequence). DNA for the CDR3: TGTGCCACCGGATTTGGCGGGTACAATAGCAATCAGCCCCAGCATTTT. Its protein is CATGFGGYNSNQPQHF. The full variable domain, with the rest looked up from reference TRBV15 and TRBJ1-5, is DAMVIQNPRYQVTQFGKPVTLSCSQTLNHNVMYWYQQKSSQAPKLLFHYYDKDFNNEADTPDNFQSRRPNTSFCFLDIRSPGLGDTAMYLCATGFGGYNSNQPQHFGDGTRLSIL.

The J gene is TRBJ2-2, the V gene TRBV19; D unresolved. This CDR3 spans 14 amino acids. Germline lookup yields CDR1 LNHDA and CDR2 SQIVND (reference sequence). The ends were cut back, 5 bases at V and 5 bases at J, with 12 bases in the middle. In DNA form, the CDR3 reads TGTGCCAGTAGTTCCCGCCTCCGGACCGGGGAGCTGTTTTTT. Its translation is CASSSRLRTGELFF.

CDR3 nucleotide sequence: TGTGCCTGGAAACGTACTGGTAGCGGGGAGCAGTTCTTC. This gives the protein CAWKRTGSGEQFF. The V and J genes are TRBV30 and TRBJ2-1, with 7 bases matching TRBD2. With 4 bases clipped from V and 10 bases from J, the junction kept 10 bases outside the gene matches. The CDR3 totals 13 residues. The germline V gene encodes CDR1 GTSNPN and CDR2 SVGIG (reference sequence).

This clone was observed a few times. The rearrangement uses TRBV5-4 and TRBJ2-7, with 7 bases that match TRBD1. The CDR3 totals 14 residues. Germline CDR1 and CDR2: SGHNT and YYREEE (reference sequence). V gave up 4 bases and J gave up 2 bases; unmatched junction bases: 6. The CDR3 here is CASSAGGLTYEQYF. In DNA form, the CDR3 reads TGTGCCAGCAGCGCAGGGGGTCTGACCTACGAGCAGTACTTC.

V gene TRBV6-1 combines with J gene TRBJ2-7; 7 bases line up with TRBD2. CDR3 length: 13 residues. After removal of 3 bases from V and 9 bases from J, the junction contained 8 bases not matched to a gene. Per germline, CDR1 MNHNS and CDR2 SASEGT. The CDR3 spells CASSERGLSRQYV. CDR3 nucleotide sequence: TGTGCCAGCAGTGAGCGGGGGTTAAGTAGGCAGTACGTC.

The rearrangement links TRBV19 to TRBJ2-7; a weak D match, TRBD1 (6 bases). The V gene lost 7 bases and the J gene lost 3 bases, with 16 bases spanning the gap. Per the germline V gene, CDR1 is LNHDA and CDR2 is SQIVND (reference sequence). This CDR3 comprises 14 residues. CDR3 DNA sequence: TGTGCCAGTACCCCGGACAGCGACTTCTACGAGCAGTACTTC. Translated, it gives CASTPDSDFYEQYF.

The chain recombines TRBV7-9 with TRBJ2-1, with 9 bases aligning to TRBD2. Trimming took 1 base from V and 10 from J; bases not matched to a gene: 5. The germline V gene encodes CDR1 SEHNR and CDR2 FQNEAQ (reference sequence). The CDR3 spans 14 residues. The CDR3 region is CASSLGLAGIEQFF. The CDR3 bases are TGTGCCAGCAGCTTAGGGCTAGCGGGAATCGAGCAGTTCTTC. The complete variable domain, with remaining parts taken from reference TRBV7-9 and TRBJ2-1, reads DTGVSQNPRHKITKRGQNVTFRCDPISEHNRLYWYRQTLGQGPEFLTYFQNEAQLEKSRLLSDRFSAERPKGSFSTLEIQRTEQGDSAMYLCASSLGLAGIEQFFGPGTRLTVL.

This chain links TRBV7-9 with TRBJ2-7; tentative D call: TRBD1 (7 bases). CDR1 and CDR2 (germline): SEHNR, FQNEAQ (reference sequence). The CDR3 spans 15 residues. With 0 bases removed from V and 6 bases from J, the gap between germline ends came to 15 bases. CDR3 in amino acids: CASSLARDSFVEQYF. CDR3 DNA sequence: TGTGCCAGCAGCTTAGCGCGGGACAGCTTTGTCGAGCAGTACTTC.

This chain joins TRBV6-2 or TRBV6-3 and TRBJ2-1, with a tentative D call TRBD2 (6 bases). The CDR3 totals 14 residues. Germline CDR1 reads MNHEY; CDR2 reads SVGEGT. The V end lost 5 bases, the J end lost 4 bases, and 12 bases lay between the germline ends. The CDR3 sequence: CASSRLRGYNEQFF. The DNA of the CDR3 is TGTGCCAGCAGTCGCCTCCGGGGGTACAATGAGCAGTTCTTC.

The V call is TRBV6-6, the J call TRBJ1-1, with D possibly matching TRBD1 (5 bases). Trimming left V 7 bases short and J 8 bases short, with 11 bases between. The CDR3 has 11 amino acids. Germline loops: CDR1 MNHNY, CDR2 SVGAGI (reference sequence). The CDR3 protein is CASKNAGEAFF. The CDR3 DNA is TGTGCCAGCAAAAACGCAGGGGAAGCTTTCTTT.

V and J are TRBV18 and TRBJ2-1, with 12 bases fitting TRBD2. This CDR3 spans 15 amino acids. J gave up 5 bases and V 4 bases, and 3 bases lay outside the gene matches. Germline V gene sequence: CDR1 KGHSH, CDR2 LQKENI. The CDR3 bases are TGTGCCAGCTCACGGCTAGCGGGGGGGAACAATGAGCAGTTCTTC. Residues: CASSRLAGGNNEQFF. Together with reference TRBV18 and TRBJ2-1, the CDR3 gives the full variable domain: NAGVMQNPRHLVRRRGQEARLRCSPMKGHSHVYWYRQLPEEGLKFMVYLQKENIIDESGMPKERFSAEFPKEGPSILRIQQVVRGDSAAYFCASSRLAGGNNEQFFGPGTRLTVL.